This T cell receptor (beta chain) derives from a study of shared clonotypes between healthy human individuals. V was pared by 1 base and J by 3 bases, with 12 bases of the junction left unmatched. Per the germline V gene, CDR1 is LGHNA and CDR2 is YSLEER. This CDR3 spans 17 amino acids. Only one count was recorded for this clone. This is likely an artifact of a read error, given a far larger clone one base away. Because the CDR3 is missing its conserved closing phenylalanine or tryptophan, this is likely a read error. Each donor was a Caucasian adult residing in Nashville, Tennessee. Profiling relied on immunoSEQ multiplex PCR, and the TCRdb table lists in-frame clones only, not all of them. The table has 490,000 or so clones, roughly 78% seen once.

The V call is TRBV4-3, the J call TRBJ2-7, with 7 bases fitting TRBD2. The sequencing input was PBMCs. The clonotype was recovered from a woman aged 40 to 50 in good health. Some clones in this sample may be carry-over from other donors' samples. This CDR3 is CASSQGAGSGVRYEQYS. In DNA form, the CDR3 reads TGCGCCAGCAGCCAAGGAGCGGGCAGCGGGGTCCGCTACGAGCAGTACTCC.